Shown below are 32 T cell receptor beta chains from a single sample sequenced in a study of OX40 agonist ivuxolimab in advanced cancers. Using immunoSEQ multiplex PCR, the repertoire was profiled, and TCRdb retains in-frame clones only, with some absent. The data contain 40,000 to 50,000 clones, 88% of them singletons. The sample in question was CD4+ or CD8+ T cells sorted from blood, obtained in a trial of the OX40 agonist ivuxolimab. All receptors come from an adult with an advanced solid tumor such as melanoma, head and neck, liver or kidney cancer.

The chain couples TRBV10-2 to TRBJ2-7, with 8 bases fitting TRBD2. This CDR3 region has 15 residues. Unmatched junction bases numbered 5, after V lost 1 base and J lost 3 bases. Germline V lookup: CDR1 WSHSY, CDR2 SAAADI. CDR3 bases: TGCGCCAGCAGTGAGTTCGTCCGGGAGGGCTACGAGCAGTACTTC. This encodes CASSEFVREGYEQYF.

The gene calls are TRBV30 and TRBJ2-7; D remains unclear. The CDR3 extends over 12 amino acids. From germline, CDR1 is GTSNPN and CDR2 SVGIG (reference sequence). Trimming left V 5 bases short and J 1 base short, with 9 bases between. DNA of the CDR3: TGTGCCTGGGGCGGCGGATCCTACGAGCAGTACTTC. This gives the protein CAWGGGSYEQYF.

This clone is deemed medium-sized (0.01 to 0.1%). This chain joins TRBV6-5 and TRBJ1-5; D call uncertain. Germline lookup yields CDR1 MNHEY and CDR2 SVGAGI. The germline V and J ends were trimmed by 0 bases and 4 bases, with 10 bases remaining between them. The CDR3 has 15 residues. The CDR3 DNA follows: TGTGCCAGCAGTTACTCTTTTAGGGAAAATCAGCCCCAGCATTTT. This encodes CASSYSFRENQPQHF.

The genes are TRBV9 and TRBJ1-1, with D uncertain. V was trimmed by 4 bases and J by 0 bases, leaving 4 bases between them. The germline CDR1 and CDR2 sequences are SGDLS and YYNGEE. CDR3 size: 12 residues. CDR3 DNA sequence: TGTGCCAGCAGCAACATGAACACTGAAGCTTTCTTT. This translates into CASSNMNTEAFF.

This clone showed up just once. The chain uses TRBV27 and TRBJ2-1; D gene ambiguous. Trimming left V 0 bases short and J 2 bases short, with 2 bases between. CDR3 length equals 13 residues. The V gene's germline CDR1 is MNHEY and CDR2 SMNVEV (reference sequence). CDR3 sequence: CASSLSPYNEQFF. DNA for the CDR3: TGTGCCAGCAGTTTATCGCCCTACAATGAGCAGTTCTTC.

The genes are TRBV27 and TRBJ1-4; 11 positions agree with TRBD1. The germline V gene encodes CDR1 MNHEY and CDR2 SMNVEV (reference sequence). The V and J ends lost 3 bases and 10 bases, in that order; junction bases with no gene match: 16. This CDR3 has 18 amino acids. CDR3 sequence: CASSFLGTGGPSGVKLFF. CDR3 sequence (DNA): TGTGCCAGCAGTTTTTTAGGGACAGGGGGTCCGTCCGGGGTAAAACTGTTTTTT.

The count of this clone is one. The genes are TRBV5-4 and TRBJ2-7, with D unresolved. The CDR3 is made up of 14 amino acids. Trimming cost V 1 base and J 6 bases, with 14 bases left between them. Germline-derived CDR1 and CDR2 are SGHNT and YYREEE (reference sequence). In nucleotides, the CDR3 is TGTGCCAGCAGCTTGAGATGGGGTTTGAGCGAGCAGTACTTC. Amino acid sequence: CASSLRWGLSEQYF.

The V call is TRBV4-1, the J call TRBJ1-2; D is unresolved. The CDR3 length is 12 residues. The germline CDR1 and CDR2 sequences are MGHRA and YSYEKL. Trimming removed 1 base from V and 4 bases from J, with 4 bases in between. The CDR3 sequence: CASSQVGYGYTF. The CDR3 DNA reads TGCGCCAGCAGCCAAGTTGGCTATGGCTACACCTTC.

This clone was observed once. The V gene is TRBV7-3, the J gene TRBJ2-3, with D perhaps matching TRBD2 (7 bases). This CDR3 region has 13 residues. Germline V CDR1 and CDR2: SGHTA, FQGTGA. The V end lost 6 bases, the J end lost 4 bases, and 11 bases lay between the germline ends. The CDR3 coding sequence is TGTGCCAGCAGTCGGCGGGGGCCAGATACGCAGTATTTT. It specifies CASSRRGPDTQYF.

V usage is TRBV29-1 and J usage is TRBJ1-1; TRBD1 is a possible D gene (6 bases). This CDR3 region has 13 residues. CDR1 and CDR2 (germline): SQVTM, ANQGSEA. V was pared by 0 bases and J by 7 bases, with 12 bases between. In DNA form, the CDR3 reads TGCAGCGTTGAAGACAGGGTAGGGGGTGAAGCTTTCTTT. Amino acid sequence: CSVEDRVGGEAFF. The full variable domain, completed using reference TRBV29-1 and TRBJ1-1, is SAVISQKPSRDICQRGTSLTIQCQVDSQVTMMFWYRQQPGQSLTLIATANQGSEATYESGFVIDKFPISRPNLTFSTLTVSNMSPEDSSIYLCSVEDRVGGEAFFGQGTRLTVV.

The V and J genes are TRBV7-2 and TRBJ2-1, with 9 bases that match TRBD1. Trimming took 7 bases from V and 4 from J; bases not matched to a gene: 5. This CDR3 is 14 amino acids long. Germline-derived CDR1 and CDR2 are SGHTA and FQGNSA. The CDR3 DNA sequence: TGTGCCAGCATCAAAGGGACAGGGTACAATGAGCAGTTCTTC. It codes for CASIKGTGYNEQFF.

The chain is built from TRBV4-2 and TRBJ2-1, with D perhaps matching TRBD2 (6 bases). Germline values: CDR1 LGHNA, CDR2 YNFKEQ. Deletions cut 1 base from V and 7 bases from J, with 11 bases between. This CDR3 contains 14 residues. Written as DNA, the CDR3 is TGTGCCAGCAGCCAAGTGGGAGGAGGGAATGAGCAGTTCTTC. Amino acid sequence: CASSQVGGGNEQFF.

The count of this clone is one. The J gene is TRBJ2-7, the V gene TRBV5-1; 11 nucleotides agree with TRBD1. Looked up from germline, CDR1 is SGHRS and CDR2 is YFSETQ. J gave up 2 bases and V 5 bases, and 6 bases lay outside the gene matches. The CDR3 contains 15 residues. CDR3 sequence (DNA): TGCGCCAGCAGATCCTCGGACAGGGGGCCCTACGAGCAGTACTTC. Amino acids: CASRSSDRGPYEQYF.

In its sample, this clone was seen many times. This CDR3 reads CASSLTEGQPQHF. In DNA, the CDR3 is TGTGCCAGCAGCCTAACAGAGGGTCAGCCCCAGCATTTT. The chain uses TRBV6-1 and TRBJ1-5; D gene ambiguous. V shed 6 bases and J shed 6 bases, with 12 bases lying between them. Germline CDR1 is MNHNS and CDR2 is SASEGT. This CDR3 spans 13 amino acids.

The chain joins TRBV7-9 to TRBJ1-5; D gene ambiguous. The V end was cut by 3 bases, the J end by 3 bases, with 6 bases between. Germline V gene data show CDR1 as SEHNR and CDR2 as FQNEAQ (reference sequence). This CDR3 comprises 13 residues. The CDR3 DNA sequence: TGTGCCAGCAGCTTTGCTCACAATCAGCCCCAGCATTTT. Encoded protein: CASSFAHNQPQHF. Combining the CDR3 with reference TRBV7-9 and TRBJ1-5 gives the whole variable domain DTGVSQNPRHKITKRGQNVTFRCDPISEHNRLYWYRQTLGQGPEFLTYFQNEAQLEKSRLLSDRFSAERPKGSFSTLEIQRTEQGDSAMYLCASSFAHNQPQHFGDGTRLSIL.

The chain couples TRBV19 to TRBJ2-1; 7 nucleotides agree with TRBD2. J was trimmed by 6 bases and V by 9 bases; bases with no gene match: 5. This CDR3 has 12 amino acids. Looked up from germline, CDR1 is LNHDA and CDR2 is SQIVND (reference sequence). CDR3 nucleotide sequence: TGTGCCAGCAGACTAGCTTTCAATGAGCAGTTCTTC. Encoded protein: CASRLAFNEQFF.

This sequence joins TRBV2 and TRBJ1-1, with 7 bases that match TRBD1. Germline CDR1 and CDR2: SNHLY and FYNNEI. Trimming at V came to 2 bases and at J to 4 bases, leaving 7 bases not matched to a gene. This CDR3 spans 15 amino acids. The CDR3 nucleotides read TGTGCCAGCAGTGAACAGGGGGTCGAGAGCACTGAAGCTTTCTTT. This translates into CASSEQGVESTEAFF.

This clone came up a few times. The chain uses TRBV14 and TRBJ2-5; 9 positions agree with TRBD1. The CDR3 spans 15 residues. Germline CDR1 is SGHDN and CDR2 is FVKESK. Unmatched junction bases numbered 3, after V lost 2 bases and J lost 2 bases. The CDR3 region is CASSQRTGAQETQYF. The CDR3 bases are TGTGCCAGCAGCCAAAGGACAGGGGCTCAAGAGACCCAGTACTTC.

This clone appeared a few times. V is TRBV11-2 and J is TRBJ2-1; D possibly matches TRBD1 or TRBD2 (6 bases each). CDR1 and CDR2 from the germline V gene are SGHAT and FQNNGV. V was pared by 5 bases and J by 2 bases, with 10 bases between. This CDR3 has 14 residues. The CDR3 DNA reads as TGTGCCAGCAGCCGGGGGCCACCCTACAATGAGCAGTTCTTC. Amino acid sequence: CASSRGPPYNEQFF. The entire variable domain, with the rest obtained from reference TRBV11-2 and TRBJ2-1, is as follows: EAGVAQSPRYKIIEKRQSVAFWCNPISGHATLYWYQQILGQGPKLLIQFQNNGVVDDSQLPKDRFSAERLKGVDSTLKIQPAKLEDSAVYLCASSRGPPYNEQFFGPGTRLTVL.

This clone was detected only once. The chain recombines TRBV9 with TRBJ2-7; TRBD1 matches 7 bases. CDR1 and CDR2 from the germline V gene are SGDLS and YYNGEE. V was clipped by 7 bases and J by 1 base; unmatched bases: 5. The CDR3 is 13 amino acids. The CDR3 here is CASADRESYEQYF. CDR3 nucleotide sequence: TGTGCCAGCGCAGACAGGGAATCCTACGAGCAGTACTTC.

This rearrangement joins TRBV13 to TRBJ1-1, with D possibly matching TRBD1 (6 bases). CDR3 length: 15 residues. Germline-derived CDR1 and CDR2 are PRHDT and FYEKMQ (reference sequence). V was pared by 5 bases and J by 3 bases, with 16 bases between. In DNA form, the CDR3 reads TGTGCCAGCAGCCTAAGGGGGAGGGGGGACACTGAAGCTTTCTTT. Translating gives CASSLRGRGDTEAFF.

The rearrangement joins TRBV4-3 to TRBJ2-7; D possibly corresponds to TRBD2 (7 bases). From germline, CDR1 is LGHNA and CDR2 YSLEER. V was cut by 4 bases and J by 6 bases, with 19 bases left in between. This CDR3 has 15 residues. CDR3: CASSPLWEGVVEQYF. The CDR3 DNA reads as TGCGCCAGCAGCCCCTTGTGGGAGGGGGTGGTCGAGCAGTACTTC.

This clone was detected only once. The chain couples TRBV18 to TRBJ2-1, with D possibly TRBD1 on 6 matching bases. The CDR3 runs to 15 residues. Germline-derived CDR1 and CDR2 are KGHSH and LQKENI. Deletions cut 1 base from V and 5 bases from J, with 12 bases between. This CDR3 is CASSPLQGRDNEQFF. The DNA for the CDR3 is TGTGCCAGCTCACCACTGCAGGGGCGGGACAATGAGCAGTTCTTC.

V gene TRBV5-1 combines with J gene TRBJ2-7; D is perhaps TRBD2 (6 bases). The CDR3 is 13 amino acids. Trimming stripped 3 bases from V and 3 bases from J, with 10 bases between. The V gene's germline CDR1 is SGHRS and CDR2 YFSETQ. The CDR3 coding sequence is TGCGCCAGCAGCTGGGGACTGGACTACGAGCAGTACTTC. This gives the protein CASSWGLDYEQYF.

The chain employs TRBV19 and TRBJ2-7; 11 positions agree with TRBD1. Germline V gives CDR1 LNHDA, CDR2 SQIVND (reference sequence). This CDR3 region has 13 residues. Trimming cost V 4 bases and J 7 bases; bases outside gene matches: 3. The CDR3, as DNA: TGTGCCAGTAGTACGGACAGGGGGCTTGAGCAGTACTTC. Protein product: CASSTDRGLEQYF.

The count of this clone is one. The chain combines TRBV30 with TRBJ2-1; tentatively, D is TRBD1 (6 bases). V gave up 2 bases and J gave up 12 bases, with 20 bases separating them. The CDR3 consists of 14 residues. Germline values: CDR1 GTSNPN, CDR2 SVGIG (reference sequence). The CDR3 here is CAWSTSPGEQGQFF. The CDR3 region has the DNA TGTGCCTGGAGTACCAGCCCCGGGGAACAGGGGCAGTTCTTC.

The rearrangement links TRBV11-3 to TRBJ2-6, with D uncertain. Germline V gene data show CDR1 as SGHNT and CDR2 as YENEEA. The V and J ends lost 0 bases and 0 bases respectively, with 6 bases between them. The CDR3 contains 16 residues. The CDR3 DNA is TGTGCCAGCAGCTTAGAGGCGGCCTCTGGGGCCAACGTCCTGACTTTC. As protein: CASSLEAASGANVLTF.

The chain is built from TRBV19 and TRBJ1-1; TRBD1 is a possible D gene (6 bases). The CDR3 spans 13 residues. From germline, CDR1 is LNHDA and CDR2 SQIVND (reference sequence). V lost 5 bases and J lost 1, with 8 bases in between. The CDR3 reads CASSGQQNTEAFF. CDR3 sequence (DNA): TGTGCCAGTAGTGGACAGCAGAACACTGAAGCTTTCTTT.

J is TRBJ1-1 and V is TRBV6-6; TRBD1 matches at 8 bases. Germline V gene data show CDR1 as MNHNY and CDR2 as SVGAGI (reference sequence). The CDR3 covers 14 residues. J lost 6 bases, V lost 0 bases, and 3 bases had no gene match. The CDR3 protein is CASSYSDREAEAFF. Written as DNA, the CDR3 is TGTGCCAGCAGTTACTCGGACAGGGAGGCTGAAGCTTTCTTT.

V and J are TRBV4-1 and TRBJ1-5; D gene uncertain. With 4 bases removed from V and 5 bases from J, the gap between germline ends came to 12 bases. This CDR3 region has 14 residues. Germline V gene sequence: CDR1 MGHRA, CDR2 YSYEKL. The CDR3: CASSLVGFDQPQHF. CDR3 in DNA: TGCGCCAGCAGCCTTGTGGGGTTCGATCAGCCCCAGCATTTT.

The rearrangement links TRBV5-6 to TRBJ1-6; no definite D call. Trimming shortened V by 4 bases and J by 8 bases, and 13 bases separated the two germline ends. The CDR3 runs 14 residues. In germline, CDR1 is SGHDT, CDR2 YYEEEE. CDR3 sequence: CASSPTDGYSPLHF. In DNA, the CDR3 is TGTGCCAGCAGCCCCACAGACGGGTATTCACCCCTCCACTTT.

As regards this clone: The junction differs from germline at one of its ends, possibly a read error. CDR3 coding DNA: TGTGCCAGCAGTTTGGAGGAAAGTAATTCACCCCTCCACTTT. Translating gives CASSLEESNSPLHF. This chain joins TRBV5-6 and TRBJ1-6; D is ambiguous. Germline assignment: CDR1 SGHDT and CDR2 YYEEEE. This CDR3 spans 14 amino acids.